The source of this TCR beta chain is a study of cytomegalovirus exposure and HLA in healthy donors. Primers included in the PCR were 60 Vbeta and 13 Jbeta primers. Sequencing used immunoSEQ multiplex PCR; TCRdb keeps in-frame clones, though not all of them. The sample records approximately 170,000 clones, around four fifths being singletons. Germline lookup yields CDR1 SGDLS and CDR2 YYNGEE. This CDR3 is 16 amino acids long. Losses at the gene ends were 4 bases for V and 4 bases for J; bases not matched to a gene: 10. This clone has only a few counts. The antigen is not known. Study findings and constraints: Productive status was seen about 90% or about 30% of the time for most TCR beta V segments in an earlier analysis.

V usage is TRBV9 and J usage is TRBJ2-3; 9 nucleotides agree with TRBD1. This receptor was obtained from a boy between 2 and 10 years old in good health and CMV-seronegative. The source material was PBMCs. The CDR3 loop is CASSPRGTGNADTQYF. The CDR3 coding sequence is TGTGCCAGCAGCCCCCGAGGGACAGGGAACGCAGATACGCAGTATTTT.